This T cell receptor beta chain is drawn from a study of type 1 regulatory T cells. About the study: An in vitro protocol generated T-allo10, a Tr1-enriched, alloantigen-specific CD4 T cell product.

Notes on this clonotype: No antigen is known for it.

TCRdb ran MiXCR on the reads and lists one entry per CDR3 protein. This sample yields 25,000 or so distinct CDR3 sequences, of which roughly half are seen a single time; under 5% belongs to the top ten. This TCR was sampled from a human donor in good health. Sequencing input: cultured T cells, either the whole culture or a sorted T cell fraction (not recorded which).

In nucleotides, the CDR3 is TGCGCCAGCAGCGTGGCGGCGGGGACCTACGAGCAGTACTTC. This gives the protein CASSVAAGTYEQYF. The J gene is TRBJ2-7, the V gene TRBV5-1; maybe TRBD2 (6 bases). The V and J ends lost 4 bases and 2 bases respectively, with 13 bases between them. The CDR3 loop spans 14 amino acids. CDR1 is SGHRS, CDR2 YFSETQ, per germline.